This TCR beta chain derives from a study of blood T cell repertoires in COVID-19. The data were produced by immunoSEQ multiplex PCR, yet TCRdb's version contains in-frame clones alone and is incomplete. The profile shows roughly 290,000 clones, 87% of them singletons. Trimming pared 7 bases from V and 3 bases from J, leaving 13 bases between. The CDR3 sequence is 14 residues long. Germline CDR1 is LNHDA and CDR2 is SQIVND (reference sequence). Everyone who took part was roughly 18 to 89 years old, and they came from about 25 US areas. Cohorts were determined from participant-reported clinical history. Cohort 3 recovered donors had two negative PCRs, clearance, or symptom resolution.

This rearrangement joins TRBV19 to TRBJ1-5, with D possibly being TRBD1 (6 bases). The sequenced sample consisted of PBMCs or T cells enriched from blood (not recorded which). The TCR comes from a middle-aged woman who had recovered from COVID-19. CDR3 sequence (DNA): TGTGCCAGTATGGCCGGGACAAACAATCAGCCCCAGCATTTT. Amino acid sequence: CASMAGTNNQPQHF.